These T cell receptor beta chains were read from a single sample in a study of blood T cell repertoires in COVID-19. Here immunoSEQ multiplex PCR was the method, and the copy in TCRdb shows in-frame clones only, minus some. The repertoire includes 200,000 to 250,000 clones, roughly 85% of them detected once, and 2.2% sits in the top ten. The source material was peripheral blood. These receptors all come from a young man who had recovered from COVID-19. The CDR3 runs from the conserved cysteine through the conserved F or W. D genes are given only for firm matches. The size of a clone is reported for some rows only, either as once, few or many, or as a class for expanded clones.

CDR3: CASSPGLDNRAETQYF
DNA: TGTGCCAGCAGCCCCGGACTAGACAATAGGGCAGAGACCCAGTACTTC
J: TRBJ2-5
V: TRBV5-4
size: -
D: TRBD2

CDR3: CASSPPDGGYEQYF
DNA: TGTGCCAGCTCACCTCCCGACGGAGGGTACGAGCAGTACTTC
J: TRBJ2-7
V: TRBV18
size: -
D: -

CDR3: CASKRTGGQAFF
DNA: TGTGCCAGCAAAAGAACAGGGGGACAAGCTTTCTTT
J: TRBJ1-1
V: TRBV6-5
size: -
D: TRBD1

CDR3: CASSGAPYEQYF
DNA: TGTGCCAGCAGTGGGGCCCCCTACGAGCAGTACTTC
J: TRBJ2-7
V: TRBV27
size: -
D: -

CDR3: CASSLQGTQYGYTF
DNA: TGTGCCAGCAGCTTACAGGGGACCCAATATGGCTACACCTTC
J: TRBJ1-2
V: TRBV7-9
size: -
D: -

CDR3: CASSIWGVGTQYF
DNA: TGTGCCAGTAGTATTTGGGGGGTAGGTACGCAGTATTTT
J: TRBJ2-3
V: TRBV19
size: -
D: -

CDR3: CASRSGLGPWSGNTIYF
DNA: TGCGCCAGCAGATCTGGACTCGGGCCCTGGTCTGGAAACACCATATATTTT
J: TRBJ1-3
V: TRBV5-1
size: -
D: -

CDR3: CASSVAGYTEAFF
DNA: TGTGCCAGCAGCGTGGCAGGTTACACTGAAGCTTTCTTT
J: TRBJ1-1
V: TRBV9
size: -
D: -

CDR3: CASSSDMENEQFF
DNA: TGTGCCAGCAGCTCAGATATGGAGAATGAGCAGTTCTTC
J: TRBJ2-1
V: TRBV9
size: -
D: -

CDR3: CASSITGANVLTF
DNA: TGTGCCAGTAGTATCACAGGGGCCAACGTCCTGACTTTC
J: TRBJ2-6
V: TRBV19
size: -
D: -

CDR3: CASSEWSTTNYGYTF
DNA: TGCGCCAGCAGTGAGTGGTCCACAACTAACTATGGCTACACCTTC
J: TRBJ1-2
V: TRBV10-2
size: medium-sized
D: -

CDR3: CASSLGTSGWNEQYF
DNA: TGTGCCAGCAGTTTAGGGACTAGCGGTTGGAACGAGCAGTACTTC
J: TRBJ2-7
V: TRBV28
size: -
D: TRBD2

CDR3: CASSEQTGGGEQFF
DNA: TGTGCCAGCTCAGAGCAGACAGGGGGCGGTGAGCAGTTCTTC
J: TRBJ2-1
V: TRBV18
size: -
D: TRBD1

CDR3: CASRSSVGNQPQHF
DNA: TGTGCCAGCAGGAGCTCGGTTGGCAATCAGCCCCAGCATTTT
J: TRBJ1-5
V: TRBV2
size: -
D: -

CDR3: CASSLDQGETQYF
DNA: TGTGCCAGCAGCTTAGACCAGGGCGAGACCCAGTACTTC
J: TRBJ2-5
V: TRBV11-3
size: -
D: -

CDR3: CASTQGALLVNTEAFF
DNA: TGTGCCAGCACACAGGGGGCCTTGTTGGTGAACACTGAAGCTTTCTTT
J: TRBJ1-1
V: TRBV6-6
size: -
D: TRBD1

CDR3: CASSLGTDQPQHF
DNA: TGCGCCAGCAGCTTGGGTACGGATCAGCCCCAGCATTTT
J: TRBJ1-5
V: TRBV5-1
size: -
D: -

CDR3: CASSLAPGRTDTQYF
DNA: TGTGCCAGCAGCTTAGCCCCGGGGAGGACAGATACGCAGTATTTT
J: TRBJ2-3
V: TRBV7-8
size: -
D: -

CDR3: CASSYEGRGGAPDTQYF
DNA: TGTGCCAGCAGTTACGAGGGGCGCGGGGGGGCGCCAGATACGCAGTATTTT
J: TRBJ2-3
V: TRBV6-2/TRBV6-3
size: -
D: TRBD2

CDR3: CASSYPGQGAHYEQYF
DNA: TGTGCCAGCAGTTACCCCGGACAGGGGGCGCACTACGAGCAGTACTTC
J: TRBJ2-7
V: TRBV6-6
size: -
D: TRBD1

CDR3: CASSLQDSGELFF
DNA: TGCGCCAGCAGCTTGCAGGACAGCGGGGAGCTGTTTTTT
J: TRBJ2-2
V: TRBV5-1
size: few
D: -

CDR3: CASSLDRLAVNTGELFF
DNA: TGTGCCAGCAGCTTAGATAGACTAGCGGTGAACACCGGGGAGCTGTTTTTT
J: TRBJ2-2
V: TRBV11-2
size: -
D: TRBD2

CDR3: CASSTRQENQPQHF
DNA: TGTGCCAGCAGTACCCGACAGGAGAATCAGCCCCAGCATTTT
J: TRBJ1-5
V: TRBV6-5
size: -
D: -

CDR3: CASSPISTDTQYF
DNA: TGTGCCAGCAGTCCTATTAGCACAGATACGCAGTATTTT
J: TRBJ2-3
V: TRBV11-2
size: -
D: -

CDR3: CASSQSGTGPRGYTF
DNA: TGTGCCAGTAGCCAATCCGGGACAGGGCCCCGAGGCTACACCTTC
J: TRBJ1-2
V: TRBV19
size: -
D: TRBD1

CDR3: CASSLARQGLDQPQHF
DNA: TGTGCCAGCAGCTTAGCCAGACAGGGCCTAGATCAGCCCCAGCATTTT
J: TRBJ1-5
V: TRBV7-9
size: -
D: TRBD1

CDR3: CASSPETDIHLSHTEAFF
DNA: TGTGCCAGCTCACCAGAAACCGACATACACCTTTCACACACTGAAGCTTTCTTT
J: TRBJ1-1
V: TRBV18
size: -
D: -

CDR3: CAETGIFATEAFF
DNA: TGTGCCGAAACGGGGATATTTGCCACTGAAGCTTTCTTT
J: TRBJ1-1
V: TRBV6-5
size: -
D: -

CDR3: CSVEDRGRGRGVNTEAFF
DNA: TGCAGCGTTGAAGACCGTGGTCGAGGGCGTGGGGTAAACACTGAAGCTTTCTTT
J: TRBJ1-1
V: TRBV29-1
size: -
D: -

CDR3: CATSSPTTTGFYGYTF
DNA: TGTGCCACCAGCAGCCCTACCACCACAGGGTTCTATGGCTACACCTTC
J: TRBJ1-2
V: TRBV15
size: -
D: -

CDR3: CASSLTTGVEGYTF
DNA: TGTGCCAGCAGCCTTACAACAGGGGTGGAAGGCTACACCTTC
J: TRBJ1-2
V: TRBV7-9
size: -
D: TRBD1

CDR3: CAISPLDGGSEPAYF
DNA: TGTGCCATCAGCCCCCTTGACGGGGGGTCCGAACCCGCGTATTTT
J: TRBJ2-3
V: TRBV10-3
size: -
D: TRBD2

CDR3: CASSFTGSSYNEQFF
DNA: TGTGCCAGCAGCTTCACTGGGAGCTCCTACAATGAGCAGTTCTTC
J: TRBJ2-1
V: TRBV7-9
size: -
D: -

CDR3: CASRTGQSKETQYF
DNA: TGTGCCAGTAGGACCGGACAGTCCAAAGAGACCCAGTACTTC
J: TRBJ2-5
V: TRBV19
size: -
D: -

CDR3: CASRLGGSAFTDTQYF
DNA: TGTGCCAGCCGCCTGGGGGGGTCTGCCTTCACAGATACGCAGTATTTT
J: TRBJ2-3
V: TRBV18
size: -
D: TRBD2

CDR3: CASSQTGGGNYGYTF
DNA: TGTGCCAGCAGTCAGACAGGGGGTGGCAACTATGGCTACACCTTC
J: TRBJ1-2
V: TRBV6-5
size: -
D: TRBD1

CDR3: CASSVGVGTYGYTF
DNA: TGTGCCAGCAGTGTCGGGGTCGGCACCTATGGCTACACCTTC
J: TRBJ1-2
V: TRBV6-4
size: -
D: -

CDR3: CASSLSSGGTDTQYF
DNA: TGCGCCAGCAGCTTGTCTAGCGGGGGTACAGATACGCAGTATTTT
J: TRBJ2-3
V: TRBV5-1
size: few
D: TRBD2

CDR3: CATGQVGADSPLHF
DNA: TGTGCCACCGGTCAAGTGGGGGCCGATTCACCCCTCCACTTT
J: TRBJ1-6
V: TRBV6-5
size: -
D: -

CDR3: CASSIQVQANQPQHF
DNA: TGTGCCAGTAGTATACAGGTTCAGGCCAATCAGCCCCAGCATTTT
J: TRBJ1-5
V: TRBV19
size: few
D: -

CDR3: CASSGLGNGAPLHF
DNA: TGTGCCAGCAGTGGTTTGGGAAACGGGGCACCCCTCCACTTT
J: TRBJ1-6
V: TRBV2
size: -
D: -

CDR3: CASSSNSGGARADTQYF
DNA: TGTGCCAGCAGCTCAAATAGCGGGGGGGCTCGGGCAGATACGCAGTATTTT
J: TRBJ2-3
V: TRBV7-2
size: few
D: TRBD2

CDR3: CASSPGGGTQYF
DNA: TGTGCCAGCAGCCCCGGCGGGGGGACCCAGTACTTC
J: TRBJ2-5
V: TRBV3-1/TRBV3-2
size: -
D: TRBD2

CDR3: CASSLFGSSYNEQFF
DNA: TGTGCCAGCAGCTTGTTCGGGAGCTCCTACAATGAGCAGTTCTTC
J: TRBJ2-1
V: TRBV5-6
size: once
D: -

CDR3: CASSRGTVGDTQYF
DNA: TGTGCCAGCAGCAGAGGGACAGTGGGAGATACGCAGTATTTT
J: TRBJ2-3
V: TRBV7-2
size: once
D: TRBD1

CDR3: CASSNHRDREREKLFF
DNA: TGTGCCAGCAGCAACCACCGGGACAGAGAAAGGGAAAAACTGTTTTTT
J: TRBJ1-4
V: TRBV21-1
size: -
D: -

CDR3: CASTNDYGYGANVLTF
DNA: TGTGCCAGCACCAATGATTACGGGTACGGGGCCAACGTCCTGACTTTC
J: TRBJ2-6
V: TRBV5-6
size: -
D: -

CDR3: CASSHFWETGISSRETQYF
DNA: TGTGCCAGCAGCCACTTTTGGGAGACCGGCATTTCATCGAGAGAGACCCAGTACTTC
J: TRBJ2-5
V: TRBV14
size: -
D: -

CDR3: CASSKALRQVQETQYF
DNA: TGTGCCAGCAGCAAAGCGCTCAGACAGGTACAAGAGACCCAGTACTTC
J: TRBJ2-5
V: TRBV21-1
size: -
D: -